The 4 T cell receptor beta chains listed next were all sequenced from one sample in a study of cytomegalovirus exposure and HLA in healthy donors. The PCR was carried out with 60 Vbeta primers and 13 Jbeta primers. Generated by immunoSEQ multiplex PCR, the TCRdb table keeps only in-frame clones and is missing some. The table lists 200,000 or so clones, more than 85% of them singletons. Sequences were obtained from PBMCs. All receptors derive from a girl less than two years old in good health and CMV-seronegative.

J is TRBJ1-6 and V is TRBV7-9; TRBD1 matches at 10 bases. Germline V lookup: CDR1 SEHNR, CDR2 FQNEAQ (reference sequence). J gave up 10 bases and V 1 base, and 7 bases lay outside the gene matches. This CDR3 comprises 16 residues. The CDR3 nucleotides are TGTGCCAGCAGCTTAGAGACAGGGGGCCCTGGATCACCCCTCCACTTT. Its protein is CASSLETGGPGSPLHF.

V and J are TRBV27 and TRBJ2-3; maybe TRBD2 (5 bases). The CDR3 spans 14 residues. Trimming took 3 bases from V and 5 from J, leaving 12 bases between them. Germline assignment: CDR1 MNHEY and CDR2 SMNVEV (reference sequence). CDR3 in DNA: TGTGCCAGCAGTTTTGCGGGTAGAAGAGATACGCAGTATTTT. It yields the protein CASSFAGRRDTQYF.

V is TRBV28 and J is TRBJ2-7, with D possibly being TRBD2 (6 bases). CDR3 size: 13 residues. Germline V gene sequence: CDR1 MDHEN, CDR2 SYDVKM. V was pared by 8 bases and J by 6 bases, with 17 bases between. CDR3 in amino acids: CASRLPGGAEQYF. CDR3 coding DNA: TGTGCCAGCCGTCTCCCCGGGGGTGCCGAGCAGTACTTC.

This rearrangement joins TRBV6-5 to TRBJ2-7; the D gene is possibly TRBD1 (5 bases). The CDR3 totals 14 residues. V gave up 0 bases and J gave up 6 bases, with 12 bases separating them. From germline, CDR1 is MNHEY and CDR2 SVGAGI. CDR3 in amino acids: CASSYSYVGVEQYF. The CDR3 region has the DNA TGTGCCAGCAGTTACTCGTATGTAGGGGTCGAGCAGTACTTC.